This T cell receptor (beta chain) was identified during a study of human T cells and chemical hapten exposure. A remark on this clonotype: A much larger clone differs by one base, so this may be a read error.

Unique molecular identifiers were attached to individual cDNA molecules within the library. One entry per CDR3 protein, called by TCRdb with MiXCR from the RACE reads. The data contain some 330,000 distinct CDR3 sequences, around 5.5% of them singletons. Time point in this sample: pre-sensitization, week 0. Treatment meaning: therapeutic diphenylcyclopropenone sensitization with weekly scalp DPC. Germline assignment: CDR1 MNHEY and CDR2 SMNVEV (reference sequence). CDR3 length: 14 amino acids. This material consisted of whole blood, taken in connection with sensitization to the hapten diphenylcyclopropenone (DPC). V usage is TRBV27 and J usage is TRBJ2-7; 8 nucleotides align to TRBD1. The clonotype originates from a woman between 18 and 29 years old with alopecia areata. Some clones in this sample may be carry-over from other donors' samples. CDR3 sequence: CTSSSGQGGYEQYF. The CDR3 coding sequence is TGTACCAGCAGTTCTGGACAGGGAGGCTACGAGCAGTACTTC.